This note documents a single T cell receptor beta chain sequence. What it recognizes is unknown. The protocol was immunoSEQ multiplex PCR, while the TCRdb copy is restricted to in-frame clones and leaves out a portion. In the table there are some 20,000 clones, 84% of which are singletons. These data belong to a study of lymphopenia after photon versus proton radiotherapy. The study's findings and limits: Oligoclonal CD8+ Temra expansion after nadir drove photon patients' diversity drop. A bigger post-nadir fall in TCR diversity correlated inversely with survival time in deceased patients.

The CDR3 is 14 amino acids. Looked up from germline, CDR1 is MNHEY and CDR2 is SMNVEV (reference sequence). The V and J ends lost 3 bases and 8 bases respectively, with 11 bases between them. Specimen: peripheral blood, collected from a patient treated with photon-based radiotherapy. This clonotype was sampled from a woman aged 50 to 65 with pancreatic cancer. The chain uses TRBV27 and TRBJ1-6, with TRBD1 as a possible D gene (5 bases). CDR3 protein: CASSFGGGDSPLHF. CDR3 DNA: TGTGCCAGCAGTTTTGGGGGAGGAGATTCACCCCTCCACTTT.